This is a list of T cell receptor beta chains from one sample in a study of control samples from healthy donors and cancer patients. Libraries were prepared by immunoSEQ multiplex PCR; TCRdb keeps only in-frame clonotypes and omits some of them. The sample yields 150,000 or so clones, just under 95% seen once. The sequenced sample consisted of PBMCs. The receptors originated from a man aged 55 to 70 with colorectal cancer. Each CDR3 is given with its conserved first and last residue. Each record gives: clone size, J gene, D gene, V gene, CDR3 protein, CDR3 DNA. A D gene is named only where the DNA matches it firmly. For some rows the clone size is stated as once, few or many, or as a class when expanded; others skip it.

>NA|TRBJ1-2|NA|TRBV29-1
CSVERRQPGASYTF
TGCAGCGTTGAAAGGCGGCAGCCTGGTGCAAGCTACACCTTC
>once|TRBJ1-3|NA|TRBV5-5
CASSPGGSGNTIYF
TGTGCCAGCAGCCCGGGGGGCTCTGGAAACACCATATATTTT
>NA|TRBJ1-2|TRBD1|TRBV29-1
CSTTGDGYTF
TGCAGCACGACAGGGGATGGCTACACCTTC
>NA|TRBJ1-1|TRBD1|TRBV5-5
CASSYTTIISGGTEAFF
TGTGCCAGCAGTTATACCACCATTATCTCAGGGGGAACTGAAGCTTTCTTT
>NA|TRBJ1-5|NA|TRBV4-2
CASSLGQSNQPQHF
TGTGCCAGCAGCCTAGGACAGAGCAATCAGCCCCAGCATTTT
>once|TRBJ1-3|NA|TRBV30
CAWSSGGGTSGNTIYF
TGTGCCTGGAGTAGCGGCGGAGGGACCTCTGGAAACACCATATATTTT
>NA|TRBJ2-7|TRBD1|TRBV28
CASKGTEPYEQYF
TGTGCCAGCAAGGGGACAGAACCCTACGAGCAGTACTTC
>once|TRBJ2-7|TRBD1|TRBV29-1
CSVKRTGTYEQYF
TGCAGCGTTAAACGGACAGGGACCTACGAGCAGTACTTC
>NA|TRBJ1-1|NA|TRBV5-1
CASSLDGGQNTEAFF
TGCGCCAGCAGCTTGGACGGGGGGCAAAACACTGAAGCTTTCTTT
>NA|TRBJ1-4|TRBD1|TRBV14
CASSHYRGATNEKLFF
TGTGCCAGCAGCCACTACAGGGGTGCAACTAATGAAAAACTGTTTTTT